The rows below give T cell receptor beta chains drawn from one sample of a study of blood T cell repertoires in COVID-19. Measured with immunoSEQ multiplex PCR; TCRdb has only the in-frame clones, and not every one. This table has 130,000 to 150,000 clones, around nine tenths appearing once. Sequences were obtained from peripheral blood. Source of these receptors: a human donor in a cohort sampled during active COVID-19. The CDR3 runs from the conserved cysteine through the conserved F or W. The D gene is left open where the match is weak. Only part of the rows carry a size: once, few, many, or a class if the clone is expanded.

D	length	size	V	J	CDR3	DNA
.	14	.	TRBV28	TRBJ2-3	CASRRQASTDTQYF	TGTGCCAGCAGGAGACAAGCTAGCACAGATACGCAGTATTTT
.	14	.	TRBV28	TRBJ1-1	CASSFTGGRTEAFF	TGTGCCAGCAGTTTTACGGGGGGGAGGACTGAAGCTTTCTTT
TRBD2	15	.	TRBV28	TRBJ2-1	CASSPRTSGGLEQFF	TGTGCCAGCAGTCCCCGGACTAGCGGGGGCCTCGAGCAGTTCTTC
.	13	.	TRBV7-2	TRBJ1-1	CASRTDGRGRSFF	TGTGCCAGCAGAACGGACGGTCGGGGAAGGTCCTTCTTT
TRBD2	15	once	TRBV10-1	TRBJ2-2	CASSEGGDRTGELFF	TGCGCCAGCAGTGAGGGGGGGGATAGGACCGGGGAGCTGTTTTTT
.	15	.	TRBV4-3	TRBJ1-2	CASSQDTVLHYGYTF	TGCGCCAGCAGCCAAGATACGGTTCTCCACTATGGCTACACCTTC
.	13	.	TRBV6-6	TRBJ1-2	CASSPNSNYGYTF	TGTGCCAGCAGCCCAAACAGTAACTATGGCTACACCTTC
.	17	.	TRBV7-3	TRBJ2-6	CASSLGLLGAGANVLTF	TGTGCCAGCAGCTTAGGTTTGTTGGGCGCTGGGGCCAACGTCCTGACTTTC
TRBD1	16	.	TRBV6-2/TRBV6-3	TRBJ2-5	CASSPSGTGVRETQYF	TGTGCCAGCAGTCCCTCTGGGACAGGGGTGCGAGAGACCCAGTACTTC
TRBD2	15	once	TRBV11-2	TRBJ2-7	CASSPGTSGSYEQYF	TGTGCCAGCAGCCCGGGGACTAGCGGATCCTACGAGCAGTACTTC
.	19	.	TRBV5-1	TRBJ2-1	CASSLTKPELAGGYNEQFF	TGCGCCAGCAGCTTGACTAAACCGGAACTAGCCGGAGGTTACAATGAGCAGTTCTTC
.	15	.	TRBV10-2	TRBJ1-3	CASSEPRGTGNTIYF	TGCGCCAGCAGTGAGCCCAGGGGTACCGGAAACACCATATATTTT
.	13	.	TRBV29-1	TRBJ1-5	CSVGGGYGQPQHF	TGCAGCGTTGGGGGAGGGTACGGTCAGCCCCAGCATTTT
.	13	.	TRBV10-2	TRBJ2-1	CASKLYRTNEQFF	TGCGCCAGCAAACTCTACAGGACCAATGAGCAGTTCTTC
.	13	.	TRBV19	TRBJ2-2	CASSISLAGELFF	TGTGCCAGTAGTATATCCTTAGCCGGGGAGCTGTTTTTT
TRBD1	15	.	TRBV5-1	TRBJ2-3	CASSAMGQGRDTQYF	TGCGCCAGCAGCGCGATGGGACAGGGAAGAGATACGCAGTATTTT
.	13	.	TRBV9	TRBJ2-2	CASSAQGHGELFF	TGTGCCAGCAGCGCACAGGGTCACGGGGAGCTGTTTTTT
.	15	.	TRBV15	TRBJ2-1	CATSRPQAGPAEQFF	TGTGCCACCAGCAGACCGCAGGCGGGGCCCGCTGAGCAGTTCTTC
.	14	.	TRBV30	TRBJ1-5	CAWSRRTQVEPQHF	TGTGCCTGGAGTAGGCGGACACAGGTTGAGCCCCAGCATTTT
.	16	.	TRBV7-8	TRBJ1-5	CASSSQTGPYNQPQHF	TGTGCCAGCAGCTCACAGACAGGCCCCTACAATCAGCCCCAGCATTTT
.	17	.	TRBV7-9	TRBJ2-5	CASSLAAGLGLGETQYF	TGTGCCAGCAGCTTAGCGGCGGGACTCGGTTTAGGAGAGACCCAGTACTTC
.	13	.	TRBV30	TRBJ2-1	CAWSVGRDNEQFF	TGTGCCTGGAGTGTGGGCAGGGACAATGAGCAGTTCTTC
TRBD1	17	once	TRBV19	TRBJ2-2	CASSTGTVTTNTGELFF	TGTGCCAGTAGTACCGGGACAGTAACAACGAACACCGGGGAGCTGTTTTTT
.	15	.	TRBV11-2	TRBJ2-7	CASSLDGRGWDEQYF	TGTGCCAGCAGCTTAGATGGTAGAGGGTGGGACGAGCAGTACTTC
.	16	.	TRBV5-5	TRBJ2-7	CASSYGASSSSYEQYF	TGTGCCAGCAGCTATGGGGCCAGCTCAAGCTCCTACGAGCAGTACTTC
.	13	.	TRBV3-1/TRBV3-2	TRBJ1-6	CASSQDRGSPLHF	TGTGCCAGCAGCCAAGATAGAGGGTCACCCCTCCACTTT
TRBD1	14	.	TRBV30	TRBJ1-5	CAWSGGQLNQPQHF	TGTGCCTGGAGTGGGGGACAGCTAAATCAGCCCCAGCATTTT
.	15	.	TRBV11-2	TRBJ1-2	CASSLTGPINYGYTF	TGTGCCAGCAGCTTAACAGGCCCGATTAACTATGGCTACACCTTC
TRBD1	14	.	TRBV28	TRBJ1-2	CASSSDRGNYGYTF	TGTGCCAGCAGTTCGGACAGGGGAAACTATGGCTACACCTTC
TRBD2	16	.	TRBV19	TRBJ2-1	CASQQAGTSVGNEQFF	TGTGCCAGTCAACAGGCCGGGACTAGCGTTGGAAATGAGCAGTTCTTC
.	15	.	TRBV7-2	TRBJ1-6	CVSSLRVGGDSPLHF	TGTGTCAGCAGCTTAAGGGTGGGGGGTGATTCACCCCTCCACTTT
TRBD1	14	.	TRBV9	TRBJ2-2	CASGTGDNTGELFF	TGTGCCAGCGGGACAGGGGACAACACCGGGGAGCTGTTTTTT
.	14	once	TRBV11-2	TRBJ2-7	CASSLGGEGYEQYF	TGTGCCAGCAGCTTAGGGGGAGAGGGCTACGAGCAGTACTTC
.	16	few	TRBV15	TRBJ1-2	CATSRPGFLANYGYTF	TGTGCCACCAGCAGACCAGGGTTCTTAGCTAACTATGGCTACACCTTC
.	13	.	TRBV6-5	TRBJ1-6	CASRLTTYSPLHF	TGTGCCAGCAGACTTACTACTTATTCACCCCTCCACTTT
TRBD1	14	.	TRBV6-2/TRBV6-3	TRBJ2-7	CASSYSRDRPTEYF	TGTGCCAGCAGTTACTCAAGGGACAGGCCGACAGAGTACTTC
TRBD1	18	once	TRBV4-3	TRBJ2-6	CASSQERGQGRGANVLTF	TGCGCCAGCAGCCAAGAGAGGGGACAGGGACGAGGGGCCAACGTCCTGACTTTC
.	15	.	TRBV4-3	TRBJ1-1	CASSQANGGDPEAFF	TGCGCCAGCAGCCAAGCAAATGGGGGCGATCCTGAAGCTTTCTTT
TRBD1	16	.	TRBV28	TRBJ2-7	CASSSPGTGKRYEQYF	TGTGCCAGCAGTTCCCCAGGGACAGGGAAACGGTACGAGCAGTACTTC
TRBD1	14	.	TRBV27	TRBJ1-1	CASSLGGQGPEAFF	TGTGCCAGCAGCCTTGGGGGACAGGGCCCCGAAGCTTTCTTT
.	15	.	TRBV7-8	TRBJ2-1	CASSTGPSTDNEQFF	TGTGCCAGCAGCACCGGACCTAGCACGGACAATGAGCAGTTCTTC
.	17	.	TRBV21-1	TRBJ2-5	CASSKKNRGACCETQYF	TGTGCCAGCAGCAAAAAGAACAGGGGCGCATGTTGTGAGACCCAGTACTTC
TRBD1	19	.	TRBV7-3	TRBJ1-4	CASSPHKEGQGVSNEKLFF	TGTGCCAGCAGCCCTCACAAGGAGGGACAGGGAGTCTCGAATGAAAAACTGTTTTTT
.	15	.	TRBV7-9	TRBJ2-4	CASSPDKLAKNIQYF	TGTGCCAGCAGCCCGGACAAATTAGCCAAAAACATTCAGTACTTC
.	15	.	TRBV19	TRBJ1-5	CASSIGFRANQPQHF	TGTGCCAGTAGTATAGGGTTCAGGGCTAATCAGCCCCAGCATTTT
.	15	.	TRBV19	TRBJ1-3	CASSMGRGSGNTIYF	TGTGCCAGTAGTATGGGAAGGGGCTCTGGAAACACCATATATTTT
TRBD1	16	.	TRBV5-5	TRBJ1-5	CASSFTGTGDHQPQHF	TGTGCCAGCAGCTTCACCGGGACAGGGGATCATCAGCCCCAGCATTTT
.	16	.	TRBV18	TRBJ2-2	CASSRTGSANTGELFF	TGTGCCAGCTCACGAACGGGGAGCGCGAACACCGGGGAGCTGTTTTTT
.	16	.	TRBV4-3	TRBJ1-4	CASSQRRGSTNEKLFF	TGCGCCAGCAGCCAACGCCGAGGTTCAACTAATGAAAAACTGTTTTTT
.	13	.	TRBV9	TRBJ2-5	CASSEGVEETQYF	TGTGCCAGCAGCGAAGGAGTGGAGGAGACCCAGTACTTC
TRBD1	15	.	TRBV5-5	TRBJ1-3	CASSLGDSRLNTIYF	TGTGCCAGCAGCTTGGGGGACAGCCGGTTAAACACCATATATTTT
TRBD1	14	.	TRBV6-5	TRBJ1-5	CASSPGGRYQPQHF	TGTGCCAGCAGTCCAGGGGGGAGGTATCAGCCCCAGCATTTT
.	15	.	TRBV6-5	TRBJ1-2	CASSYSPDSPKGYTF	TGTGCCAGCAGTTACTCGCCGGACAGTCCTAAGGGCTACACCTTC
TRBD2	14	.	TRBV6-5	TRBJ2-7	CASRIGLAAYEQYF	TGTGCCAGCAGAATTGGACTAGCGGCTTACGAGCAGTACTTC
.	16	few	TRBV5-1	TRBJ1-5	CASSPAGVGSNQPQHF	TGCGCCAGCAGCCCGGCCGGGGTGGGAAGCAATCAGCCCCAGCATTTT
.	16	.	TRBV2	TRBJ2-1	CASSGVALAGRNEQFF	TGTGCCAGCAGTGGGGTGGCGTTGGCGGGGAGAAATGAGCAGTTCTTC